These 11 T cell receptor beta chains share one sample of origin, sequenced in a study of OX40 agonist ivuxolimab in advanced cancers. Here immunoSEQ multiplex PCR was the method, and the copy in TCRdb shows in-frame clones only, minus some. Here the sample spans about 120,000 clones, 80% to 90% being singletons. Material: CD4+ or CD8+ T cells sorted from blood, obtained in a trial of the OX40 agonist ivuxolimab. The receptors originated from an adult with an advanced solid tumor such as melanoma, head and neck, liver or kidney cancer.

This chain links TRBV5-1 with TRBJ2-5; TRBD2 matches 8 bases. The CDR3 loop spans 15 amino acids. Germline V gene lookup returns CDR1 SGHRS and CDR2 YFSETQ. V lost 7 bases, J lost 4 bases, and 12 bases stayed unmatched. The CDR3, as DNA: TGCGCCAGCCGGGAGGGACTCTCAGGAGGAGAGACCCAGTACTTC. Its translation is CASREGLSGGETQYF.

This clone was recorded once. This chain joins TRBV13 and TRBJ2-3; possibly TRBD2 for D (7 bases). The CDR3 length is 15 residues. Germline CDR1 and CDR2: PRHDT and FYEKMQ (reference sequence). V was trimmed by 5 bases and J by 4 bases, leaving 16 bases between them. CDR3 in amino acids: CASSLQRGGADTQYF. As DNA, the CDR3 is TGTGCCAGCAGCCTTCAGAGGGGGGGCGCAGATACGCAGTATTTT.

V is TRBV5-6 and J is TRBJ2-7; perhaps TRBD1 as D (5 bases). There are 13 residues in the CDR3. Germline values: CDR1 SGHDT, CDR2 YYEEEE. The ends were cut back, 2 bases at V and 1 base at J, with 7 bases in the middle. The CDR3 region has the DNA TGTGCCAGCAGCTTTCAGGGATCCTACGAGCAGTACTTC. Translating it yields CASSFQGSYEQYF.

V and J are TRBV9 and TRBJ2-7; D ambiguous. Germline V gene data show CDR1 as SGDLS and CDR2 as YYNGEE. V was shortened by 5 bases and J by 7 bases, with 13 bases between the two germline ends. The CDR3 runs to 12 residues. The CDR3 nucleotides read TGTGCCAGCAGAGGACCTCTCGGGGAGCAGTACTTC. Protein: CASRGPLGEQYF.

This rearrangement joins TRBV29-1 to TRBJ2-3; D is possibly TRBD1 (6 bases). Germline-derived CDR1 and CDR2 are SQVTM and ANQGSEA. The CDR3 extends over 14 amino acids. V was clipped by 6 bases and J by 1 base, with 14 bases between them. The CDR3 here is CSVEKTGRTDTQYF. As DNA, the CDR3 is TGCAGCGTCGAGAAGACAGGACGCACAGATACGCAGTATTTT.

This clone was seen just once. V gene TRBV28 combines with J gene TRBJ1-4; weak D call: TRBD1 (6 bases). With 5 bases removed from V and 8 bases from J, the gap between germline ends came to 15 bases. This CDR3 contains 14 residues. Germline V lookup: CDR1 MDHEN, CDR2 SYDVKM. CDR3 sequence reads: CASSLAGEREKLFF. In DNA, the CDR3 is TGTGCCAGCAGTCTAGCAGGGGAGCGCGAAAAACTGTTTTTT.

About this clone: The identical CDR3 is also encoded by other nucleotide sequences in the sample. This sequence joins TRBV7-2 and TRBJ2-3; TRBD2 matches at 10 bases. CDR3 length equals 15 residues. The V gene end was trimmed by 3 bases and the J gene end by 2 bases; junction bases not matched to a gene: 2. The germline CDR1 and CDR2 sequences are SGHTA and FQGNSA. Here the CDR3 DNA reads TGTGCCAGCAGCTTTACTAGCGGGGACACAGATACGCAGTATTTT. Its translation: CASSFTSGDTDTQYF.

This clone has just one count. The chain combines TRBV6-1 with TRBJ2-2, with D tentatively TRBD1 (6 bases). The germline V gene encodes CDR1 MNHNS and CDR2 SASEGT. Trimming left V 6 bases short and J 0 bases short, with 8 bases between. The CDR3 runs 14 residues. The CDR3 nucleotides are TGTGCCAGCAGAGGGGGATCGAACACCGGGGAGCTGTTTTTT. Its protein is CASRGGSNTGELFF.

The gene calls are TRBV5-1 and TRBJ2-3; 12 positions match TRBD2. The V segment lost 4 bases and the J segment 0 bases; nucleotides outside the gene matches: 9. The germline CDR1 and CDR2 sequences are SGHRS and YFSETQ. The CDR3 covers 18 residues. DNA for the CDR3: TGCGCCAGCAGCGCCATCCTAGCGGGGGGGACGAGCACAGATACGCAGTATTTT. Its protein product is CASSAILAGGTSTDTQYF.

This chain links TRBV7-2 with TRBJ2-5; D remains unclear. V was shortened by 2 bases and J by 0 bases, with 7 bases between the two germline ends. Germline V lookup: CDR1 SGHTA, CDR2 FQGNSA. This CDR3 spans 14 amino acids. The DNA for the CDR3 is TGTGCCAGCAGCTTAAATGGGTACCAAGAGACCCAGTACTTC. Translation gives CASSLNGYQETQYF.

J is TRBJ2-7 and V is TRBV7-9, with D tentatively TRBD2 (6 bases). Germline lookup yields CDR1 SEHNR and CDR2 FQNEAQ (reference sequence). This CDR3 is 13 amino acids long. V lost 4 bases and J 5 bases, leaving 12 bases between the germline ends. The CDR3 region is CASSSWGGDEQYF. The CDR3 DNA is TGTGCCAGCAGCTCTTGGGGAGGAGACGAGCAGTACTTC.